This T cell receptor beta chain came from a study of cytomegalovirus exposure and HLA in healthy donors. Each donor's status was that of a healthy bone marrow donor. Regarding the study as a whole: Later work found most CMV-associated TCR beta chains apparently HLA-restricted.

Comment on this clone: Its antigen remains unidentified.

V was clipped by 3 bases and J by 6 bases; unmatched bases: 9. The CDR3 sequence is 14 residues long. The germline gives CDR1 GTSNPN, CDR2 SVGIG (reference sequence). Both 60 Vbeta primers and 13 Jbeta primers went into the PCR. Assay: immunoSEQ multiplex PCR; the TCRdb copy retains only in-frame clones and omits some. Here the sample table reports 220,000 or so clones. The sample was PBMCs. The chain links TRBV30 to TRBJ2-3, with 7 positions matching TRBD2. The TCR originated in a girl aged 2 to 10 in good health and CMV-seropositive. The CDR3 loop is CAWRASGNPDTQYF. The DNA for the CDR3 is TGTGCCTGGAGGGCTAGCGGCAACCCGGATACGCAGTATTTT.